One and the same sample provided the 22 T cell receptor beta chains below, sequenced in a study of blood T cell repertoires in COVID-19. Using immunoSEQ multiplex PCR, the repertoire was profiled, and TCRdb retains in-frame clones only, with some absent. The sample gives 150,000 to 200,000 clones, about 86% of which show up once; about 6.5% is in the top ten. The sequencing sample was made of peripheral blood. The receptors come from a woman of 80 years or more in a cohort sampled during active or convalescent COVID-19.

The chain has TRBV7-9 and TRBJ1-2; TRBD1 is a possible D gene (5 bases). There are 12 residues in the CDR3. V lost 3 bases and J lost 6, with 8 bases in between. CDR1 is SEHNR, CDR2 FQNEAQ, per germline (reference sequence). CDR3 sequence reads: CASSFPGHGYTF. CDR3 nucleotides: TGTGCCAGCAGCTTCCCAGGGCATGGCTACACCTTC.

The genes are TRBV19 and TRBJ2-6, with D possibly TRBD2 on 5 matching bases. CDR3 length: 18 amino acids. Between the trimmed V and J ends, which lost 7 bases and 3 bases, there was a span of 22 bases. The germline CDR1 and CDR2 sequences are LNHDA and SQIVND (reference sequence). Here the CDR3 reads CASTEDLPGTGGANVLTF. CDR3 in DNA: TGTGCCAGTACCGAGGACCTCCCGGGAACGGGTGGGGCCAACGTCCTGACTTTC. Combining the CDR3 with reference TRBV19 and TRBJ2-6 gives the whole variable domain DGGITQSPKYLFRKEGQNVTLSCEQNLNHDAMYWYRQDPGQGLRLIYYSQIVNDFQKGDIAEGYSVSREKKESFPLTVTSAQKNPTAFYLCASTEDLPGTGGANVLTFGAGSRLTVL.

The chain links TRBV19 to TRBJ2-2, with D possibly matching TRBD1 (5 bases). CDR3 length: 15 residues. The germline V gene encodes CDR1 LNHDA and CDR2 SQIVND (reference sequence). The germline V and J ends were trimmed by 3 bases and 3 bases, with 11 bases remaining between them. The CDR3 is CASSIQGADTGELFF. CDR3 nucleotides: TGTGCCAGTAGTATCCAGGGTGCAGACACCGGGGAGCTGTTTTTT.

V is TRBV6-4 and J is TRBJ2-3; D unclear. CDR1 is MRHNA and CDR2 is SNTAGT in the germline V gene. With 2 bases removed from V and 0 bases from J, the gap between germline ends came to 3 bases. This CDR3 has 13 amino acids. In DNA form, the CDR3 reads TGTGCCAGCAGTGACCAAAGCACAGATACGCAGTATTTT. Its translation: CASSDQSTDTQYF.

This chain uses TRBV5-1 with TRBJ1-1, with TRBD1 matching over 8 bases. Per germline, CDR1 SGHRS and CDR2 YFSETQ. The V gene end was trimmed by 3 bases and the J gene end by 1 base; junction bases not matched to a gene: 5. The CDR3 covers 15 residues. The CDR3 loop reads CASSSHGTGNTEAFF. In nucleotides, the CDR3 is TGCGCCAGCAGCTCCCACGGGACAGGGAACACTGAAGCTTTCTTT.

This chain connects TRBV5-6 to TRBJ2-5, with D perhaps matching TRBD2 (6 bases). Germline CDR1 and CDR2: SGHDT and YYEEEE. The CDR3 has 15 amino acids. V gave up 4 bases and J gave up 3 bases, with 16 bases separating them. CDR3 nucleotides: TGTGCCAGCAGCCAATTGGCTAGCGCAGAAGAGACCCAGTACTTC. It is translated as CASSQLASAEETQYF.

The rearrangement links TRBV4-3 to TRBJ2-2, with no clear D. V lost 1 base to trimming and J lost 12 bases, with 18 bases between them. The CDR3 extends over 15 amino acids. Germline CDR1 and CDR2: LGHNA and YSLEER. Written as DNA, the CDR3 is TGCGCCAGCAGCCAAGCAATCGCTTATACCGAGAAGCTGTTTTTT. This codes for CASSQAIAYTEKLFF.

The gene calls are TRBV25-1 and TRBJ2-1; D is unclear. The germline V gene has CDR1 MGHDK and CDR2 SYGVNS. V was trimmed by 6 bases and J by 9 bases, leaving 12 bases between them. This CDR3 is 12 amino acids long. Here the CDR3 DNA reads TGTGCCAGCAGCCACCGACGGGTTGAGCAGTTCTTC. Translated, it gives CASSHRRVEQFF.

CDR3: CASIPVGGLGTGELFF. The CDR3 DNA follows: TGTGCCAGCATTCCGGTCGGGGGGTTGGGGACCGGGGAGCTGTTTTTT. The genes are TRBV2 and TRBJ2-2, with 7 bases aligning to TRBD2. Germline loops: CDR1 SNHLY, CDR2 FYNNEI. V lost 7 bases to trimming and J lost 5 bases; unmatched junction nucleotides: 13. The CDR3 covers 16 residues.

The V and J genes are TRBV12-3 or TRBV12-4 and TRBJ2-7; 7 bases map to TRBD1. With V trimmed by 5 bases and J by 5 bases, 6 bases remained unmatched. This CDR3 spans 13 amino acids. The CDR3, as DNA: TGTGCCAGCAGTGTCTCGACAGGGAACGAGCAGTACGTC. Translated: CASSVSTGNEQYV.

The gene calls are TRBV30 and TRBJ1-6; D is ambiguous. V was clipped by 0 bases and J by 0 bases, with 6 bases between them. Germline CDR1 and CDR2: GTSNPN and SVGIG (reference sequence). The CDR3 has 15 amino acids. CDR3 nucleotides: TGTGCCTGGAGTGTTAGGAGCTCCTATAATTCACCCCTCCACTTT. As protein: CAWSVRSSYNSPLHF. The variable domain in full, with the rest retrieved from reference TRBV30 and TRBJ1-6, is SQTIHQWPATLVQPVGSPLSLECTVEGTSNPNLYWYRQAAGRGLQLLFYSVGIGQISSEVPQNLSASRPQDRQFILSSKKLLLSDSGFYLCAWSVRSSYNSPLHFGNGTRLTVT.

The V call is TRBV24-1, the J call TRBJ1-2, with 7 bases lining up with TRBD1. The CDR3 length is 14 residues. Germline trimming cut 3 bases from V and 4 bases from J; bases unmatched to any gene: 4. Per germline, CDR1 KGHDR and CDR2 SFDVKD. The CDR3 loop is CATSDPGTVYGYTF. The CDR3 DNA reads TGTGCCACCAGTGATCCCGGGACAGTCTATGGCTACACCTTC.

The V gene is TRBV21-1, the J gene TRBJ2-7; TRBD2 reflects the table's D call only, with no check against the DNA. TRBV21-1 is assigned pseudogene status. The CDR3 is made up of 21 amino acids. CDR3 DNA sequence: TGTGCCAGCAACCGACTGAATAAGCGAGCGGGAGGGCCGAGGAGCTCCTACGAGCAGTACGTC. It encodes CASNRLNKRAGGPRSSYEQYV.

This chain joins TRBV27 and TRBJ2-3, with a weak D call TRBD1 (6 bases). CDR1 is MNHEY and CDR2 is SMNVEV in the germline V gene (reference sequence). V lost 6 bases, J lost 5 bases, and 21 bases lay in between. The CDR3 sequence is 16 residues long. For the CDR3, the DNA is TGTGCCAGCAGCTTTGGTTCAGGGGTACGGGGAGATACGCAGTATTTT. Translated, it gives CASSFGSGVRGDTQYF.

The chain is built from TRBV6-5 and TRBJ1-2; TRBD1 matches at 9 bases. Germline V gives CDR1 MNHEY, CDR2 SVGAGI. With V trimmed by 8 bases and J by 4 bases, 5 bases remained unmatched. The CDR3 is made up of 13 amino acids. The CDR3 DNA is TGTGCCAGCGAAACAGGGGGCGGCTATGGCTACACCTTC. This translates into CASETGGGYGYTF.

In its sample, this clone was seen many times. The genes are TRBV2 and TRBJ1-5, with 11 nucleotides matching TRBD1. Trimming at V came to 3 bases and at J to 0 bases, leaving 13 bases not matched to a gene. The germline gives CDR1 SNHLY, CDR2 FYNNEI. The CDR3 contains 20 residues. The CDR3 loop is CASSDTAGQGELYSNQPQHF. The CDR3 coding sequence is TGTGCCAGCAGTGATACCGCGGGACAGGGGGAGTTATATAGCAATCAGCCCCAGCATTTT.

The chain recombines TRBV28 with TRBJ1-2, with a tentative D call TRBD1 (5 bases). Trimming shortened V by 6 bases and J by 6 bases, and 20 bases separated the two germline ends. The CDR3 length is 15 residues. CDR1 is MDHEN, CDR2 SYDVKM, per germline. CDR3 loop: CASSLGPQVRHGYTF. CDR3 nucleotide sequence: TGTGCCAGCAGCCTGGGGCCCCAGGTGCGGCATGGCTACACCTTC.

The chain is built from TRBV1 and TRBJ2-3; TRBD2, as called in the table, went unchecked against the DNA. TRBV1 represents a pseudogene. The length of the CDR3 is 16 residues. CDR3 in amino acids: CTSSHPTSVTADTQYF. The CDR3 nucleotides are TGCACCAGCAGCCACCCAACTAGCGTTACTGCAGATACGCAGTATTTT.

This clone was observed once. The CDR3: CASSPTGNRYEKLFF. As DNA, the CDR3 is TGTGCCAGCAGCCCGACAGGCAACCGGTATGAAAAACTGTTTTTT. This chain connects TRBV7-9 to TRBJ1-4; possibly TRBD1 for D (6 bases). This CDR3 comprises 15 residues. The germline V gene encodes CDR1 SEHNR and CDR2 FQNEAQ (reference sequence). Deletions cut 5 bases from V and 6 bases from J, with 16 bases between. Full variable domain (remainder filled in from reference TRBV7-9 and TRBJ1-4): DTGVSQNPRHKITKRGQNVTFRCDPISEHNRLYWYRQTLGQGPEFLTYFQNEAQLEKSRLLSDRFSAERPKGSFSTLEIQRTEQGDSAMYLCASSPTGNRYEKLFFGSGTQLSVL.

This clone was detected once. One junction end disagrees with the germline gene, perhaps due to a read error. V gene TRBV7-7 combines with J gene TRBJ2-7; possibly TRBD1 for D (7 bases). CDR3 length equals 13 residues. In germline, CDR1 is SSHAT, CDR2 FNYEAQ (reference sequence). As DNA, the CDR3 is TGTGCTAGCAGCTTAGGAGGGGGCGACGAGCAGTACTTC. Translating it yields CASSLGGGDEQYF.

The rearrangement links TRBV28 to TRBJ2-3; 10 bases agree with TRBD1. Trimming cost V 2 bases and J 5 bases; bases outside gene matches: 22. This CDR3 contains 21 residues. In germline, CDR1 is MDHEN, CDR2 SYDVKM. The CDR3, as DNA: TGTGCCAGCAGTTTAGGGACGGGACAGGGGAGGTTTAGGTTGAGGGGAGATACGCAGTATTTT. Its translation: CASSLGTGQGRFRLRGDTQYF.

This chain uses TRBV30 with TRBJ1-2; no clear D gene. CDR1 GTSNPN and CDR2 SVGIG come from the germline V gene (reference sequence). The CDR3 has 11 residues. Trimming left V 3 bases short and J 4 bases short, with 6 bases between. CDR3 in amino acids: CAWRDFYGYTF. The CDR3 nucleotides are TGTGCCTGGAGGGACTTCTATGGCTACACCTTC. The full variable domain, with the rest looked up from reference TRBV30 and TRBJ1-2, is SQTIHQWPATLVQPVGSPLSLECTVEGTSNPNLYWYRQAAGRGLQLLFYSVGIGQISSEVPQNLSASRPQDRQFILSSKKLLLSDSGFYLCAWRDFYGYTFGSGTRLTVV.